These T cell receptor beta chains were read from a single sample in a study of T cells in Graves' hyperthyroidism and ophthalmopathy. One entry per CDR3 protein, called by TCRdb with MiXCR from the multiplex PCR reads. Of some 600,000 distinct CDR3 sequences detected, approximately 13% appear once; the ten largest clones hold around 5.4%. The sequenced sample was blood. These receptors were collected from a woman aged 25 to 45 with Graves' hyperthyroidism that later progressed to Graves' ophthalmopathy. Each CDR3 is given with its conserved first and last residue. D genes are given only for firm matches. Clone size is given for some rows only: seen once, a few or many times, or a class if the clone is expanded.

v_call: TRBV4-3
j_call: TRBJ2-7
clone_size: few
d_call: TRBD2
cdr3_aa: CASSQEIGTSFYEQYF
cdr3_nt: TGCGCCAGCAGCCAAGAAATCGGGACTAGCTTCTACGAGCAGTACTTC

v_call: TRBV6-1
j_call: TRBJ1-5
clone_size: -
d_call: -
cdr3_aa: CASSLSGRLYSNQPQHF
cdr3_nt: TGTGCCAGCAGCCTTTCGGGACGTCTTTATAGCAATCAGCCCCAGCATTTT

v_call: TRBV7-3
j_call: TRBJ2-7
clone_size: -
d_call: -
cdr3_aa: CASSLSGSGEQYF
cdr3_nt: TGTGCCAGCAGCTTATCGGGATCCGGCGAGCAGTACTTC

v_call: TRBV7-9
j_call: TRBJ2-1
clone_size: many
d_call: TRBD2
cdr3_aa: CASSLATPGGGGHNEQFF
cdr3_nt: TGTGCCAGCAGCTTAGCGACCCCTGGCGGGGGGGGCCACAATGAGCAGTTCTTC

v_call: TRBV20-1
j_call: TRBJ2-3
clone_size: few
d_call: TRBD1
cdr3_aa: CSAKEGASTDTQYF
cdr3_nt: TGCAGTGCTAAAGAGGGGGCGAGCACAGATACGCAGTATTTT

v_call: TRBV30
j_call: TRBJ1-1
clone_size: few
d_call: TRBD1
cdr3_aa: CAWTGGAQGATEAFF
cdr3_nt: TGTGCCTGGACGGGGGGGGCTCAGGGGGCGACTGAAGCTTTCTTT

v_call: TRBV2
j_call: TRBJ1-2
clone_size: many
d_call: TRBD1
cdr3_aa: CASSPTDRGPYGYTF
cdr3_nt: TGTGCCAGCAGCCCGACGGACAGGGGGCCCTATGGCTACACCTTC

v_call: TRBV10-3
j_call: TRBJ2-3
clone_size: many
d_call: -
cdr3_aa: CAISVQDTQYF
cdr3_nt: TGTGCCATCAGTGTTCAAGATACGCAGTATTTT

v_call: TRBV12-3/TRBV12-4
j_call: TRBJ2-1
clone_size: many
d_call: TRBD2
cdr3_aa: CASRDVGTSVYNEQFF
cdr3_nt: TGTGCCAGCAGAGACGTCGGGACTAGCGTATACAATGAGCAGTTCTTC

v_call: TRBV28
j_call: TRBJ2-7
clone_size: many
d_call: TRBD2
cdr3_aa: CASSLAGLAGGSSYEQYF
cdr3_nt: TGTGCCAGCAGTTTAGCCGGACTAGCGGGAGGCTCATCCTACGAGCAGTACTTC

v_call: TRBV5-1
j_call: TRBJ1-2
clone_size: many
d_call: TRBD1
cdr3_aa: CASSPETGVDYGYTF
cdr3_nt: TGCGCCAGCAGCCCGGAGACAGGGGTGGACTATGGCTACACCTTC

v_call: TRBV2
j_call: TRBJ1-2
clone_size: many
d_call: -
cdr3_aa: CASGRGPTDGYTF
cdr3_nt: TGTGCCAGCGGGAGAGGGCCGACAGATGGCTACACCTTC

v_call: TRBV20-1
j_call: TRBJ2-2
clone_size: -
d_call: -
cdr3_aa: CSASLSGRNTGELFF
cdr3_nt: TGCAGTGCTAGTCTTTCCGGGAGGAACACCGGGGAGCTGTTTTTT

v_call: TRBV2
j_call: TRBJ2-7
clone_size: many
d_call: TRBD2
cdr3_aa: CASKAGGDYEQYF
cdr3_nt: TGTGCCAGCAAGGCGGGAGGGGACTACGAGCAGTACTTC

v_call: TRBV28
j_call: TRBJ2-7
clone_size: many
d_call: -
cdr3_aa: CASSLANEIQNEQYF
cdr3_nt: TGTGCCAGCAGTTTAGCGAACGAAATACAAAACGAGCAGTACTTC

v_call: TRBV6-5
j_call: TRBJ2-7
clone_size: many
d_call: -
cdr3_aa: CASSYWGPDASPYEQYF
cdr3_nt: TGTGCCAGCAGTTACTGGGGTCCAGACGCCAGCCCCTACGAGCAGTACTTC

v_call: TRBV4-2
j_call: TRBJ1-6
clone_size: -
d_call: -
cdr3_aa: CASSQVGWDAVQPLHF
cdr3_nt: TGTGCCAGCAGCCAAGTTGGTTGGGATGCAGTACAACCCCTCCACTTT

v_call: TRBV20-1
j_call: TRBJ2-1
clone_size: -
d_call: TRBD1
cdr3_aa: CSALRGLYDNEQFF
cdr3_nt: TGCAGTGCATTAAGGGGGCTGTATGACAATGAGCAGTTCTTC

v_call: TRBV25-1
j_call: TRBJ1-1
clone_size: many
d_call: -
cdr3_aa: CASARGLNTEAFF
cdr3_nt: TGTGCCAGCGCCAGGGGCCTGAACACTGAAGCTTTCTTT

v_call: TRBV7-2
j_call: TRBJ1-5
clone_size: many
d_call: -
cdr3_aa: CASSLRGGGDGGQPQHF
cdr3_nt: TGTGCCAGCAGCTTAAGGGGGGGGGGGGATGGCGGCCAGCCCCAGCATTTT

v_call: TRBV13
j_call: TRBJ2-1
clone_size: many
d_call: TRBD1
cdr3_aa: CASSQWTGASEQFF
cdr3_nt: TGTGCCAGCAGCCAGTGGACAGGAGCCAGTGAGCAGTTCTTC

v_call: TRBV30
j_call: TRBJ1-1
clone_size: many
d_call: TRBD1
cdr3_aa: CAWRGTGGPAFF
cdr3_nt: TGTGCCTGGAGGGGAACAGGGGGGCCCGCTTTCTTT

v_call: TRBV5-1
j_call: TRBJ2-1
clone_size: -
d_call: TRBD2
cdr3_aa: CASSLVGASGWYNEQFF
cdr3_nt: TGCGCCAGCAGCTTGGTCGGGGCTAGCGGGTGGTACAATGAGCAGTTCTTC

v_call: TRBV19
j_call: TRBJ1-5
clone_size: many
d_call: -
cdr3_aa: CASSTAGAGQVGAQPQHF
cdr3_nt: TGTGCCAGTAGTACAGCCGGGGCGGGGCAGGTGGGAGCTCAGCCCCAGCATTTT

v_call: TRBV29-1
j_call: TRBJ2-3
clone_size: -
d_call: -
cdr3_aa: CSVELAPPTDTQYF
cdr3_nt: TGCAGCGTTGAGCTAGCACCCCCCACAGATACGCAGTATTTT

v_call: TRBV14
j_call: TRBJ2-7
clone_size: many
d_call: TRBD2
cdr3_aa: CASSPLPGLAGVYEQYF
cdr3_nt: TGTGCCAGCAGCCCCCTCCCCGGACTAGCGGGAGTCTACGAGCAGTACTTC

v_call: TRBV6-1
j_call: TRBJ2-7
clone_size: -
d_call: TRBD1
cdr3_aa: CASSPGQGPYYEQYF
cdr3_nt: TGTGCCAGCAGCCCGGGACAGGGGCCTTATTACGAGCAGTACTTC

v_call: TRBV27
j_call: TRBJ2-5
clone_size: many
d_call: -
cdr3_aa: CASSLIWPAETQYF
cdr3_nt: TGTGCCAGCAGTTTGATTTGGCCAGCGGAGACCCAGTACTTC

v_call: TRBV12-3/TRBV12-4
j_call: TRBJ1-5
clone_size: many
d_call: -
cdr3_aa: CASSANGIGGGQPQHF
cdr3_nt: TGTGCCAGCAGTGCAAATGGAATCGGGGGTGGCCAGCCCCAGCATTTT

v_call: TRBV2
j_call: TRBJ1-1
clone_size: many
d_call: -
cdr3_aa: CASSEWTNTEAFF
cdr3_nt: TGTGCCAGCAGTGAATGGACAAACACTGAAGCTTTCTTT

v_call: TRBV14
j_call: TRBJ2-4
clone_size: many
d_call: -
cdr3_aa: CASSQDDRGLAKNIQYF
cdr3_nt: TGTGCCAGCAGCCAAGACGATAGGGGATTAGCCAAAAACATTCAGTACTTC

v_call: TRBV30
j_call: TRBJ1-1
clone_size: many
d_call: TRBD1
cdr3_aa: CAWKAGGPDAEAFF
cdr3_nt: TGTGCCTGGAAAGCAGGGGGCCCGGACGCTGAAGCTTTCTTT

v_call: TRBV11-2
j_call: TRBJ2-2
clone_size: many
d_call: TRBD1
cdr3_aa: CASRLDGTAGELFF
cdr3_nt: TGTGCCAGCAGGTTAGATGGGACAGCCGGGGAGCTGTTTTTT

v_call: TRBV10-3
j_call: TRBJ1-1
clone_size: -
d_call: TRBD1
cdr3_aa: CAISEPTGGDTEAFF
cdr3_nt: TGTGCCATCAGTGAGCCCACAGGGGGGGACACTGAAGCTTTCTTT

v_call: TRBV20-1
j_call: TRBJ2-2
clone_size: few
d_call: -
cdr3_aa: CSARPTYTGELFF
cdr3_nt: TGCAGTGCTAGGCCCACTTATACCGGGGAGCTGTTTTTT

v_call: TRBV6-6
j_call: TRBJ2-1
clone_size: -
d_call: -
cdr3_aa: CASSYSTQLNEQFF
cdr3_nt: TGTGCCAGCAGTTACTCGACCCAGCTCAATGAGCAGTTCTTC

v_call: TRBV20-1
j_call: TRBJ2-5
clone_size: few
d_call: TRBD2
cdr3_aa: CSAREPSGRSAYF
cdr3_nt: TGCAGTGCTAGAGAGCCTAGCGGGAGGTCGGCGTACTTC